This T cell receptor (beta chain) was observed in a study of blood T cell repertoires in COVID-19. Assay: immunoSEQ multiplex PCR; the TCRdb copy retains only in-frame clones and omits some. The profile shows 360,000 or so clones, around 91% of them singletons. The CDR3 is 14 amino acids. Deletions cut 6 bases from V and 1 base from J, with 9 bases between. The germline CDR1 and CDR2 sequences are SGHAT and FQNNGV. The sample consisted of peripheral blood. This rearrangement joins TRBV11-2 to TRBJ2-2, with no clear D. This sequence was found in a man aged 18-30 years with active or convalescent COVID-19. The CDR3 loop reads CASSLMWNTGELFF. For the CDR3, the DNA is TGTGCCAGCAGTCTAATGTGGAACACCGGGGAGCTGTTTTTT.